This TCR beta chain was retrieved from a study of blood T cell repertoires in COVID-19. Study-wide context: The United States, Italy and Spain provided the acute and convalescent COVID-19 samples.

Clones were read by immunoSEQ multiplex PCR, and TCRdb kept only the in-frame ones, dropping some. Among 98,000 or so clones listed, about four fifths were seen once. CDR1 is SGHTA, CDR2 FQGTGA, per germline. With 0 bases removed from V and 1 base from J, the gap between germline ends came to 9 bases. The CDR3 has 15 amino acids. This chain joins TRBV7-3 and TRBJ2-5; D is unresolved. Input material: peripheral blood. This sequence originates from a man in his 60s with acute or convalescent COVID-19. CDR3 sequence (DNA): TGTGCCAGCAGCTTAACGTTTGGCAGCCAAGAGACCCAGTACTTC. Protein: CASSLTFGSQETQYF.